This T cell receptor beta chain originates from a study of blood T cell repertoires in COVID-19. Background on the study: Sites across the United States, Italy and Spain contributed samples from acute and convalescent COVID-19. Sample material is recorded as cDNA or gDNA derived from T cells, B-cell-depleted T cells, or PBMCs.

Per the original methods: It was from reference gene primer amplification that nucleated cell counts were estimated. Libraries were prepared by immunoSEQ multiplex PCR; TCRdb keeps only in-frame clonotypes and omits some of them. Clone size and the V and J calls come from that table; the DNA yielded D and trimming. The data contain 270,000 or so clones, around 86% of them singletons. This CDR3 spans 13 amino acids. The V gene's germline CDR1 is SGHRS and CDR2 YFSETQ. Trimming took off 3 bases at V and 6 bases at J, with 13 bases between the two ends. The receptor comes from a human donor in a cohort sampled during active COVID-19. The chain employs TRBV5-1 and TRBJ2-7, with D maybe TRBD1 (6 bases). The specimen was peripheral blood. CDR3 bases: TGCGCCAGCAGCTGGGACACGGAACCCGAGCAGTACTTC. It specifies CASSWDTEPEQYF.